This T cell receptor (beta chain) was sequenced in a study of cytomegalovirus exposure and HLA in healthy donors. Study-level points and caveats: Associated with cytomegalovirus, according to the listing, were approximately 160 TCR beta chains. Confirmation was obtained in vitro that three CMV-associated chains are specific for CMV antigens. Earlier findings revealed that most TCR beta V segments proved productive either about 87% or about 30% of the time.

Comments on this clone: No antigen is known for it.

Researchers ran the PCR with 60 Vbeta and 13 Jbeta primers. Repertoires were generated with immunoSEQ multiplex PCR, while TCRdb's copy carries only in-frame clones and drops some. Among 200,000 to 250,000 clones listed, 85% to 90% were seen once. V was shortened by 3 bases and J by 5 bases, with 13 bases between the two germline ends. The CDR3 runs 14 residues. Germline V gene lookup returns CDR1 KGHSH and CDR2 LQKENI. The chain uses TRBV18 and TRBJ2-5, with unresolved D. This sequence originates from a woman in her late teens or twenties in good health and CMV-seronegative. Source material: PBMCs. The CDR3 spells CASSPTSTSETQYF. In DNA form, the CDR3 reads TGTGCCAGCTCACCTACCTCGACTTCGGAGACCCAGTACTTC.